This T cell receptor (beta chain) was sequenced in a study of cytomegalovirus exposure and HLA in healthy donors. These donors were members of the approximately 110-subject validation cohort, a group separate from the roughly 670-subject first cohort. Sequenced by immunoSEQ multiplex PCR; TCRdb stores in-frame clones only, minus some. The sample comprises about 200,000 clones, around 87% of which are singletons, and more than 1.5% rests with the top ten. General study findings and limits: Reports indicated that the classifier achieved high specificity and sensitivity in diagnosing cytomegalovirus status. The authors enumerated around 150 TCR beta chains as linked to cytomegalovirus.

The CDR3 covers 14 residues. Germline V gene data show CDR1 as SGHRS and CDR2 as YFSETQ. Trimming left V 4 bases short and J 3 bases short, with 13 bases between. About this clone itself: Its target is unknown.

The chain has TRBV5-1 and TRBJ2-5; D is uncertain. The receptor comes from a woman younger than 35 in good health and CMV-seropositive. The material sequenced was PBMCs. The CDR3, as DNA: TGCGCCAGCAGCCCAGGCCTTCTGGAAGAGACCCAGTACTTC. It yields the protein CASSPGLLEETQYF. Using reference TRBV5-1 and TRBJ2-5 for the parts outside the CDR3, the full variable domain is KAGVTQTPRYLIKTRGQQVTLSCSPISGHRSVSWYQQTPGQGLQFLFEYFSETQRNKGNFPGRFSGRQFSNSRSEMNVSTLELGDSALYLCASSPGLLEETQYFGPGTRLLVL.